A single sample is the source of the 13 T cell receptor beta chains below, sequenced in a study of T cell clonotyping in hematopoietic cell transplantation. Clones were read by immunoSEQ multiplex PCR, and TCRdb kept only the in-frame ones, dropping some. Of 7,000 to 9,500 clones listed, more than 70% were seen once; the top ten hold 6% to 8.5%. Specified time point: recipient sample about 28 days before transplant, after cytoreduction. The sequences come from peripheral blood mononuclear cells, collected before stem cell transplant. The receptors shown here come from a man aged 55 to 69 with acute myeloid leukemia. Some clones in this sample may be carry-over from other donors' samples.

This clone was seen once. This chain links TRBV6-1 with TRBJ1-1; tentatively, D is TRBD1 (6 bases). CDR1 and CDR2 (germline): MNHNS, SASEGT. This CDR3 has 18 residues. Deletions cut 2 bases from V and 4 bases from J, with 23 bases between. The CDR3 DNA reads TGTGCCAGCAGTGAACCCCCGTACAGGGATTATACGTCCACTGAAGCTTTCTTT. Its protein is CASSEPPYRDYTSTEAFF.

This sequence joins TRBV19 and TRBJ1-2; TRBD1 matches 9 bases. Germline assignment: CDR1 LNHDA and CDR2 SQIVND (reference sequence). The CDR3 totals 15 residues. V lost 0 bases and J lost 4; bases outside the gene matches: 3. Here the CDR3 DNA reads TGTGCCAGTAGTATAGAGGGGACAGGGATCTATGGCTACACCTTC. Protein product: CASSIEGTGIYGYTF.

The gene calls are TRBV2 and TRBJ1-5; D not certain. Germline CDR1 SNHLY, CDR2 FYNNEI. Trimming pared 6 bases from V and 9 bases from J, leaving 24 bases between. The CDR3 totals 16 residues. In DNA, the CDR3 is TGTGCCAGCAGCGGCTTGGGGTCACCGCAACGAGGGCCCCAGCATTTT. The encoded protein is CASSGLGSPQRGPQHF.

This chain links TRBV28 with TRBJ1-4; D uncertain. CDR1 is MDHEN and CDR2 is SYDVKM in the germline V gene. The CDR3 covers 14 residues. Trimming pared 3 bases from V and 0 bases from J, leaving 5 bases between. CDR3 in amino acids: CASSFGTTNEKLFF. The CDR3 nucleotides are TGTGCCAGCAGTTTTGGTACAACTAATGAAAAACTGTTTTTT. The whole variable domain, filled in from reference TRBV28 and TRBJ1-4, reads DVKVTQSSRYLVKRTGEKVFLECVQDMDHENMFWYRQDPGLGLRLIYFSYDVKMKEKGDIPEGYSVSREKKERFSLILESASTNQTSMYLCASSFGTTNEKLFFGSGTQLSVL.

The count of this clone is one. The chain has TRBV7-3 and TRBJ1-1; D might be TRBD1 (5 bases). The germline CDR1 and CDR2 sequences are SGHTA and FQGTGA. V was trimmed by 4 bases and J by 0 bases, leaving 12 bases between them. This CDR3 has 15 residues. CDR3 bases: TGTGCCAGCAGCTCCCCGACAGTTATGAACACTGAAGCTTTCTTT. Translated, it gives CASSSPTVMNTEAFF.

The J gene is TRBJ1-4, the V gene TRBV9; D is unresolved. The CDR3 consists of 18 residues. CDR1 and CDR2 (germline): SGDLS, YYNGEE. Trimming cost V 4 bases and J 0 bases, with 19 bases left between them. CDR3 sequence reads: CASSPRPTTPTTNEKLFF. CDR3 sequence (DNA): TGTGCCAGCAGCCCTCGGCCGACAACCCCAACAACTAATGAAAAACTGTTTTTT.

The rearrangement uses TRBV6-4 and TRBJ2-2; 9 bases are a match to TRBD1. Germline CDR1 and CDR2: MRHNA and SNTAGT. The CDR3 totals 17 residues. Trimming at V came to 6 bases and at J to 2 bases, leaving 10 bases not matched to a gene. The CDR3 coding sequence is TGTGCCAGCAGCATAACAGGGGGCTTCACAAACACCGGGGAGCTGTTTTTT. This codes for CASSITGGFTNTGELFF.

CDR3 protein: CASSQQQGIMNTEAFF. The CDR3 DNA sequence: TGCGCCAGCAGCCAACAACAGGGGATCATGAACACTGAAGCTTTCTTT. V is TRBV4-1 and J is TRBJ1-1; TRBD1 agrees at 7 bases. Germline V gives CDR1 MGHRA, CDR2 YSYEKL. The CDR3 has 16 residues. The ends lost 2 bases at V and 0 bases at J; junction bases unmatched: 6.

The CDR3 DNA reads TGTGCCAGCAGCCACCCCAGGGGCCTCTCCTACGAGCAGTACTTC. Translating gives CASSHPRGLSYEQYF. The chain is built from TRBV5-5 and TRBJ2-7, with D possibly being TRBD1 (6 bases). The germline V gene has CDR1 SGHKS and CDR2 YYEKEE (reference sequence). The CDR3 sequence is 15 residues long. V was shortened by 4 bases and J by 0 bases, with 14 bases between the two germline ends.

The rearrangement links TRBV6-5 to TRBJ2-7; the D is unclear. The CDR3 is 13 residues long. Germline loops: CDR1 MNHEY, CDR2 SVGAGI. The germline V and J ends were trimmed by 6 bases and 8 bases, with 17 bases remaining between them. CDR3 amino acids: CASSRPGTVQQYF. The DNA for the CDR3 is TGTGCCAGCAGCCGCCCCGGAACAGTACAGCAGTACTTC.

V usage is TRBV11-2 and J usage is TRBJ2-7, with a weak D call TRBD2 (5 bases). The CDR3 contains 15 residues. V lost 5 bases, J lost 0 bases, and 14 bases lay in between. Germline assignment: CDR1 SGHAT and CDR2 FQNNGV. The CDR3 nucleotides are TGTGCCAGCAGCCCCTTGACTATTAGCTCCTACGAGCAGTACTTC. Its protein product is CASSPLTISSYEQYF.

The rearrangement links TRBV6-5 to TRBJ1-1; no definite D call. This CDR3 spans 13 amino acids. Germline V lookup: CDR1 MNHEY, CDR2 SVGAGI. Deletions cut 5 bases from V and 4 bases from J, with 11 bases between. The CDR3 loop is CASSRGRSTEAFF. CDR3 sequence (DNA): TGTGCCAGCAGTAGAGGGAGGTCCACTGAAGCTTTCTTT.

This clone was detected once. The J gene is TRBJ1-2, the V gene TRBV28; D is unresolved. In germline, CDR1 is MDHEN, CDR2 SYDVKM. The germline V and J ends were trimmed by 4 bases and 2 bases, with 11 bases remaining between them. This CDR3 is built from 14 residues. CDR3 residues: CASSSSPLNYGYTF. DNA of the CDR3: TGTGCCAGCAGTTCATCTCCCCTCAACTATGGCTACACCTTC.